Shown below are 17 T cell receptor beta chains from a single sample sequenced in a study of blood T cell repertoires in COVID-19. Only in-frame clones appear in the TCRdb table, and some are missing; sequencing was by immunoSEQ multiplex PCR. This table has about 37,000 clones, around 85% appearing once. The sample taken for sequencing was peripheral blood. Receptors were obtained from a man between 65 and 85 years old with COVID-19, enrolled during active disease.

The V and J genes are TRBV5-5 and TRBJ1-2, with 7 bases fitting TRBD1. This CDR3 comprises 11 residues. The germline CDR1 and CDR2 sequences are SGHKS and YYEKEE (reference sequence). The trim removed 0 bases at V and 12 bases at J, leaving 2 bases unmatched. DNA of the CDR3: TGTGCCAGCAGCTTGGGACAGGGAAACACCTTC. It codes for CASSLGQGNTF. The full variable domain, completed using reference TRBV5-5 and TRBJ1-2, is DAGVTQSPTHLIKTRGQQVTLRCSPISGHKSVSWYQQVLGQGPQFIFQYYEKEERGRGNFPDRFSARQFPNYSSELNVNALLLGDSALYLCASSLGQGNTFGSGTRLTVV.

This chain joins TRBV27 and TRBJ2-7, with 8 positions matching TRBD1. Germline V gene sequence: CDR1 MNHEY, CDR2 SMNVEV (reference sequence). V gave up 4 bases and J gave up 6 bases; unmatched junction bases: 8. The CDR3 length is 14 residues. In nucleotides, the CDR3 is TGTGCCAGCAGTTCAGGAATACAGGGGGGCGAGCAGTACTTC. Translated: CASSSGIQGGEQYF.

This chain uses TRBV28 with TRBJ2-7, with TRBD2 matching over 16 bases. Germline V gene lookup returns CDR1 MDHEN and CDR2 SYDVKM. Trimming cost V 4 bases and J 7 bases; bases outside gene matches: 10. The length of the CDR3 is 17 residues. The CDR3 region has the DNA TGTGCCAGCAGTTCCCCGGGACTAGCGGGAGGGCCGGGGGAGCAGTACTTC. Amino acids: CASSSPGLAGGPGEQYF.

The chain has TRBV4-1 and TRBJ1-2, with TRBD1 as a possible D gene (6 bases). The CDR3 has 14 amino acids. In germline, CDR1 is MGHRA, CDR2 YSYEKL. Trimming removed 0 bases at V and 6 bases at J, with 11 bases between. The DNA for the CDR3 is TGCGCCAGCAGCCAAGAATCACAGGGACATGGCTACACCTTC. This translates into CASSQESQGHGYTF.

DNA for the CDR3: TGTGCCAGCAGCTTAGAATGGCCCCCCGACACTGAAGCTTTCTTT. Protein product: CASSLEWPPDTEAFF. This chain joins TRBV11-1 and TRBJ1-1, with no clear D. The V and J ends lost 1 base and 3 bases respectively, with 12 bases between them. The CDR3 totals 15 residues. CDR1 and CDR2 (germline): SGHAT, FQDESV (reference sequence).

V and J are TRBV7-3 and TRBJ2-1, with 11 positions matching TRBD2. Germline assignment: CDR1 SGHTA and CDR2 FQGTGA. The CDR3 has 16 amino acids. Trimming removed 6 bases from V and 8 bases from J; junction bases left unmatched: 12. CDR3 sequence (DNA): TGTGCCAGCAGTCCCACCCTAGCGGGAGGATCCCATGAGCAGTTCTTC. Protein: CASSPTLAGGSHEQFF.

Comment on this clone: At one end the junction does not follow the germline gene, possibly because of a read error. The chain couples TRBV5-4 to TRBJ2-5, with TRBD1 matching over 9 bases. The CDR3 consists of 16 residues. Germline V gives CDR1 SGHNT, CDR2 YYREEE (reference sequence). CDR3 amino acids: CASSLGRRDREETQYF. The CDR3 bases are TGTGCCAGCAGTTTGGGGAGGCGGGACAGGGAAGAGACCCAGTACTTC. The entire variable domain, with the rest obtained from reference TRBV5-4 and TRBJ2-5, is as follows: ETGVTQSPTHLIKTRGQQVTLRCSSQSGHNTVSWYQQALGQGPQFIFQYYREEENGRGNFPPRFSGLQFPNYSSELNVNALELDDSALYLCASSLGRRDREETQYFGPGTRLLVL.

As concerns this clone: A read error may account for a junction end that differs from germline. The rearrangement joins TRBV30 to TRBJ1-3, with a weak D call TRBD1 (6 bases). From germline, CDR1 is GTSNPN and CDR2 SVGIG (reference sequence). CDR3 length equals 10 residues. This chain's CDR3 is CTGIGNTIYF. CDR3 sequence (DNA): TGCACAGGGATTGGAAACACCATATATTTT.

The chain couples TRBV5-4 to TRBJ2-7; D possibly corresponds to TRBD2 (6 bases). There are 14 residues in the CDR3. V was shortened by 2 bases and J by 1 base, with 10 bases between the two germline ends. Germline assignment: CDR1 SGHNT and CDR2 YYREEE (reference sequence). For the CDR3, the DNA is TGTGCCAGCAGCTTAGGAGGGAGATCCTACGAGCAGTACTTC. Translated, it gives CASSLGGRSYEQYF.

The V call is TRBV21-1, the J call TRBJ2-3; TRBD2, the table's D call, lacks a check against the DNA. TRBV21-1 is marked as a pseudogene. This CDR3 has 12 residues. This chain's CDR3 is CASREKTDTQYF. The CDR3 DNA reads TGTGCCAGCAGGGAGAAGACAGATACGCAGTATTTT.

This chain links TRBV5-6 with TRBJ2-7; D not certain. CDR3 length: 12 amino acids. The V and J ends lost 4 bases and 2 bases respectively, with 7 bases between them. CDR1 and CDR2 from the germline V gene are SGHDT and YYEEEE. The CDR3 reads CASSRATYEQYF. The DNA of the CDR3 is TGTGCCAGCAGCCGCGCCACCTACGAGCAGTACTTC. Complete variable domain (other parts from reference TRBV5-6 and TRBJ2-7): DAGVTQSPTHLIKTRGQQVTLRCSPKSGHDTVSWYQQALGQGPQFIFQYYEEEERQRGNFPDRFSGHQFPNYSSELNVNALLLGDSALYLCASSRATYEQYFGPGTRLTVT.

The rearrangement joins TRBV28 to TRBJ1-2; unclear D gene. The germline V gene encodes CDR1 MDHEN and CDR2 SYDVKM. The CDR3 is 14 residues long. V dropped 6 bases and J dropped 3 bases, with 14 bases sitting between them. The CDR3 loop is CASSPGLCDYGYTF. The CDR3 region has the DNA TGTGCCAGCAGCCCGGGGTTGTGTGACTATGGCTACACCTTC.

This rearrangement joins TRBV15 to TRBJ1-2, with 8 nucleotides matching TRBD1. The V and J ends lost 3 bases and 4 bases, in that order; junction bases with no gene match: 4. The CDR3 consists of 14 residues. The V gene's germline CDR1 is LNHNV and CDR2 YYDKDF (reference sequence). CDR3 residues: CATSSGQGAYGYTF. For the CDR3, the DNA is TGTGCCACCAGCAGTGGACAGGGCGCCTATGGCTACACCTTC.

This clone has just one count. This chain uses TRBV30 with TRBJ1-5; perhaps TRBD1 as D (5 bases). CDR3 length equals 16 residues. Trimming removed 1 base at V and 0 bases at J, with 13 bases between. Germline values: CDR1 GTSNPN, CDR2 SVGIG (reference sequence). The CDR3: CAWSATLGDSNQPQHF. CDR3 coding DNA: TGTGCCTGGAGTGCGACTCTAGGGGATAGCAATCAGCCCCAGCATTTT.

The J gene is TRBJ2-3, the V gene TRBV5-6, with a tentative D call TRBD2 (6 bases). V lost 1 base to trimming and J lost 0 bases, with 9 bases between them. The V gene's germline CDR1 is SGHDT and CDR2 YYEEEE. The CDR3 runs to 15 residues. The CDR3 region is CASSLLGGSTDTQYF. The CDR3, as DNA: TGTGCCAGCAGCTTGCTGGGGGGAAGCACAGATACGCAGTATTTT.

The rearrangement joins TRBV10-3 to TRBJ1-3, with 7 nucleotides matching TRBD1. V lost 3 bases and J lost 4; bases outside the gene matches: 15. The CDR3 sequence is 18 residues long. Germline CDR1 ENHRY, CDR2 SYGVKD. This CDR3 is CAISEGEQGMSRGNTIYF. The DNA of the CDR3 is TGTGCCATCAGTGAAGGGGAACAGGGGATGTCTAGAGGAAACACCATATATTTT.

The chain joins TRBV6-1 to TRBJ2-1; 9 positions match TRBD1. CDR3 length: 13 residues. Germline V CDR1 and CDR2: MNHNS, SASEGT. V gave up 2 bases and J gave up 12 bases; unmatched junction bases: 5. The CDR3 DNA sequence: TGTGCCAGCAGTGAATCGAGACAGGGGGGGCAGTTCTTC. This translates into CASSESRQGGQFF.